The clone carrying this TCR beta chain has a handful of counts. Its cognate antigen is unknown. Indicated time point: after dendritic cell vaccination, including at tumor progression/relapse. Some clones are missing from TCRdb's copy, which holds only in-frame ones; the method was immunoSEQ multiplex PCR. This sample has around 90,000 clones, with roughly four fifths found just once. These data belong to a study of glioma-infiltrating T cells after dendritic cell vaccination. Regarding the study as a whole: Estimated pretreatment TIL content predicted outcome after dendritic cell vaccination. Few patients contributed both blood and tumor specimens.

This CDR3 contains 16 residues. Germline V CDR1 and CDR2: SEHNR, FQNEAQ (reference sequence). Trimming pared 1 base from V and 8 bases from J, leaving 17 bases between. This chain links TRBV7-9 with TRBJ1-4; weak D call: TRBD1 (6 bases). The receptor's source is a human donor with glioblastoma. The source was blood, collected after dendritic cell vaccination. CDR3 sequence: CASSLGPGVFGEKLFF. The CDR3 bases are TGTGCCAGCAGCTTAGGCCCAGGGGTCTTCGGGGAAAAACTGTTTTTT.